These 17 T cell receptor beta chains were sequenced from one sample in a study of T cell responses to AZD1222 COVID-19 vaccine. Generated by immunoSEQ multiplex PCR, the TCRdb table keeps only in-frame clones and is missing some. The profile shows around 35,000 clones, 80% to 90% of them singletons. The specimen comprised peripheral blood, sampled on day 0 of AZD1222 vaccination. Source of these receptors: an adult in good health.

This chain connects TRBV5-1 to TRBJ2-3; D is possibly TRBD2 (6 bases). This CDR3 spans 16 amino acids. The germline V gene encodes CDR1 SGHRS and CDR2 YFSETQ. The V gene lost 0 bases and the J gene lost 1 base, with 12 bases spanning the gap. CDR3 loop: CASSLESGGGTDTQYF. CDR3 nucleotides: TGCGCCAGCAGCTTGGAGTCCGGGGGAGGCACAGATACGCAGTATTTT.

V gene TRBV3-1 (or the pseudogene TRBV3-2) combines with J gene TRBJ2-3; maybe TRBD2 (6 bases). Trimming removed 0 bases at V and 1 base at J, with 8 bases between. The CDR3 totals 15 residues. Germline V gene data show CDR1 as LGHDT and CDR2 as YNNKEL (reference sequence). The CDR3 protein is CASSQDGRGTDTQYF. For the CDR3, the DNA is TGTGCCAGCAGCCAAGACGGGAGAGGCACAGATACGCAGTATTTT.

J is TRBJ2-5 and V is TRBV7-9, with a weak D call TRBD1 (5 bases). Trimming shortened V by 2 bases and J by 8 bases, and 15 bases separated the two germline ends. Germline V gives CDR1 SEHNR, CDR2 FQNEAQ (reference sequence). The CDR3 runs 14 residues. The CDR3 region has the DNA TGTGCCAGCAGCTTAACCGGCAGGGTGGCCACCCAGTACTTC. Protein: CASSLTGRVATQYF. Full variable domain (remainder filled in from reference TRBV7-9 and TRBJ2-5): DTGVSQNPRHKITKRGQNVTFRCDPISEHNRLYWYRQTLGQGPEFLTYFQNEAQLEKSRLLSDRFSAERPKGSFSTLEIQRTEQGDSAMYLCASSLTGRVATQYFGPGTRLLVL.

The CDR3 bases are TGTGCCAGCAGGGGGGCCTACTGGGCGGGAGAAAATAATGAGCAGTTCTTC. It is translated as CASRGAYWAGENNEQFF. V is TRBV2 and J is TRBJ2-1; perhaps TRBD2 as D (7 bases). The CDR3 covers 17 residues. Germline V lookup: CDR1 SNHLY, CDR2 FYNNEI. V was cut by 6 bases and J by 7 bases, with 25 bases left in between.

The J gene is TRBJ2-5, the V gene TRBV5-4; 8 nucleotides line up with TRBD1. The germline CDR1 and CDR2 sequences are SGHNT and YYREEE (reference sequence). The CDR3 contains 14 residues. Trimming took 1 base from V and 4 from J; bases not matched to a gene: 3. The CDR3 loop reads CASSLQGAGETQYF. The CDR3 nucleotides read TGTGCCAGCAGCTTGCAGGGGGCGGGAGAGACCCAGTACTTC.

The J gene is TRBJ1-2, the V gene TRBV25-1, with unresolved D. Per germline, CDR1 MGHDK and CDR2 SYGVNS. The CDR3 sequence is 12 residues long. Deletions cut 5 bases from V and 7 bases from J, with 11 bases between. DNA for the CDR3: TGTGCCAGCAGTCTGCAGGCCGGTGGCTACACCTTC. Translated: CASSLQAGGYTF.

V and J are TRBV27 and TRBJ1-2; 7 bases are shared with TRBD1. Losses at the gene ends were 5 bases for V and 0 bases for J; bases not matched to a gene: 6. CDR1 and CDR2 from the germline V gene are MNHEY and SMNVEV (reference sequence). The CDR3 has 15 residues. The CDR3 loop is CASSQTGTANYGYTF. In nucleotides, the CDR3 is TGTGCCAGCAGTCAAACCGGGACAGCTAACTATGGCTACACCTTC.

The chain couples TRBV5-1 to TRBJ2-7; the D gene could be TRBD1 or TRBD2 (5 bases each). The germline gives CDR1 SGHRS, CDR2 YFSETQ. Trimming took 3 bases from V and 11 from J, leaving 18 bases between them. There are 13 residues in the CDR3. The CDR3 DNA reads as TGCGCCAGCAGCTCGTATCCCGGGACGCCGGAGTACTTC. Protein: CASSSYPGTPEYF.

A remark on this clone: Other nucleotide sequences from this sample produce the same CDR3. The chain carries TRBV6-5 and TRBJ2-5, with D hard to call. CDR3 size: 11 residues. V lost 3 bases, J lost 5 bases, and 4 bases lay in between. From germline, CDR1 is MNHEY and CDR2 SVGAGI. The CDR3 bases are TGTGCCAGCAGTTATAGGGAGACCCAGTACTTC. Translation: CASSYRETQYF.

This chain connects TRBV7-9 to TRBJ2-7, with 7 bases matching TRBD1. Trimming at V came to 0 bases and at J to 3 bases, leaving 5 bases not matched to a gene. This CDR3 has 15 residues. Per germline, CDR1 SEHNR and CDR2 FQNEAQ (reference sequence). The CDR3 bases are TGTGCCAGCAGCTTAGCACAGGGGAAATTCTACGAGCAGTACTTC. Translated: CASSLAQGKFYEQYF.

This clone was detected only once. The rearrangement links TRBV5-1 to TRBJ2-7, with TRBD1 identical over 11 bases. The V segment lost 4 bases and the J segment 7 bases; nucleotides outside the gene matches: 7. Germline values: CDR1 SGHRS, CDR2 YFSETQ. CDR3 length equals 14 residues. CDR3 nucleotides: TGCGCCAGCAGCCCCGGACAGGGGGCGAGGGAGCAGTACTTC. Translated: CASSPGQGAREQYF. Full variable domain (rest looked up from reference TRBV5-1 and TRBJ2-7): KAGVTQTPRYLIKTRGQQVTLSCSPISGHRSVSWYQQTPGQGLQFLFEYFSETQRNKGNFPGRFSGRQFSNSRSEMNVSTLELGDSALYLCASSPGQGAREQYFGPGTRLTVT.

The CDR3 reads CASSYVKGGTEAFF. The DNA for the CDR3 is TGTGCCAGCAGTTACGTCAAGGGTGGGACTGAAGCTTTCTTT. The rearrangement uses TRBV27 and TRBJ1-1; D gene unclear. The CDR3 is 14 residues long. V lost 4 bases, J lost 5 bases, and 14 bases lay in between. Germline V gives CDR1 MNHEY, CDR2 SMNVEV (reference sequence).

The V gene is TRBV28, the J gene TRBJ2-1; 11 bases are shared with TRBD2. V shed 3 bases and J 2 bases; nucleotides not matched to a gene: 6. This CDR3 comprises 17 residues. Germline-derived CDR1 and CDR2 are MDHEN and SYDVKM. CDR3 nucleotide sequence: TGTGCCAGCAGTTTGACTAGCGGGGAACGGGCCTACAATGAGCAGTTCTTC. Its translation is CASSLTSGERAYNEQFF. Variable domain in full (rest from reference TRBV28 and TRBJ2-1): DVKVTQSSRYLVKRTGEKVFLECVQDMDHENMFWYRQDPGLGLRLIYFSYDVKMKEKGDIPEGYSVSREKKERFSLILESASTNQTSMYLCASSLTSGERAYNEQFFGPGTRLTVL.

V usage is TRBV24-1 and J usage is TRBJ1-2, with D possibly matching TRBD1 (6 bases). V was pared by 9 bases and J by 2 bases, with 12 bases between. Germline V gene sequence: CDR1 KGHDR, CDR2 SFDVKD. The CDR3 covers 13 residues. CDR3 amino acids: CATRGGANYGYTF. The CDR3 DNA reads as TGTGCCACCCGCGGGGGGGCAAACTATGGCTACACCTTC.

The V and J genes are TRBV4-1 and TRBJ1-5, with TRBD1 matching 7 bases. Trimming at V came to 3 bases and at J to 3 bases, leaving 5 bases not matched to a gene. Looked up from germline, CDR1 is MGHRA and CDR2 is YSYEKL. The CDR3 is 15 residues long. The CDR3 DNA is TGCGCCAGCAGCCACCTGACAGGGCCCAATCAGCCCCAGCATTTT. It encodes CASSHLTGPNQPQHF.

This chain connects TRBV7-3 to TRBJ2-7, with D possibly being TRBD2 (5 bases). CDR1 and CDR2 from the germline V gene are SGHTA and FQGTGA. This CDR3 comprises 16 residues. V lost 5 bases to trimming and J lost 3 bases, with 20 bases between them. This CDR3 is CASSLLGQGLIYEQYF. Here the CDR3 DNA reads TGTGCCAGCAGCCTCCTAGGCCAAGGACTGATCTACGAGCAGTACTTC.

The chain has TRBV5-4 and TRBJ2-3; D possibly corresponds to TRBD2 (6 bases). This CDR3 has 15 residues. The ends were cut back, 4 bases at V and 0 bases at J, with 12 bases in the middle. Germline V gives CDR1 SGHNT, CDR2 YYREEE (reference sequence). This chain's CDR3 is CASSLGGLSTDTQYF. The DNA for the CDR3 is TGTGCCAGCAGCCTCGGGGGACTCAGCACAGATACGCAGTATTTT.